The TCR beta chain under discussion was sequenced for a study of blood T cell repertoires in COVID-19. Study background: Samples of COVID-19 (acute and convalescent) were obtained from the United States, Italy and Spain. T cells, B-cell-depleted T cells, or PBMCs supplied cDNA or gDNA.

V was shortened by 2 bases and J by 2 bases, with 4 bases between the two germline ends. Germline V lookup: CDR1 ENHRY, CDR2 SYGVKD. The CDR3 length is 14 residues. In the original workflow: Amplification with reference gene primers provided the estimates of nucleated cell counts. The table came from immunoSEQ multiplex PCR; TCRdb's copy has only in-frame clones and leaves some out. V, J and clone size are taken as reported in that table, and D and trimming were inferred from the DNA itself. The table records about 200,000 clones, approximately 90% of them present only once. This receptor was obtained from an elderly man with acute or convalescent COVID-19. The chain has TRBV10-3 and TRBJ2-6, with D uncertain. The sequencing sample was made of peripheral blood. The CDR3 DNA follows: TGTGCCATCAGTGAGGAGGCTGGGGCCAACGTCCTGACTTTC. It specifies CAISEEAGANVLTF.